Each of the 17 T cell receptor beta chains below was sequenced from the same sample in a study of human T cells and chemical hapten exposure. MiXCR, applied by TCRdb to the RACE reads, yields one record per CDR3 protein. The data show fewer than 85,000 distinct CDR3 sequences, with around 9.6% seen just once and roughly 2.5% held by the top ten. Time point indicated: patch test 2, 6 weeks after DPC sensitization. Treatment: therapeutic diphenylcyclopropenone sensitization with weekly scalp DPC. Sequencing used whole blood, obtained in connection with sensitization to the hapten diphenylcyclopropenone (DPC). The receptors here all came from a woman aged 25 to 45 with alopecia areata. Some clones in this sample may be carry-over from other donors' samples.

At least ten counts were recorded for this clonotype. The chain's CDR3 is CASRWDSKETQYF. The CDR3 nucleotides are TGTGCCAGCAGATGGGACAGTAAAGAGACCCAGTACTTC. The rearrangement links TRBV6-2 or TRBV6-3 to TRBJ2-5; the match to TRBD1 covers 7 bases. The CDR3 length is 13 residues. Per the germline V gene, CDR1 is MNHEY and CDR2 is SVGEGT. V was pared by 6 bases and J by 3 bases, with 4 bases of the junction left unmatched.

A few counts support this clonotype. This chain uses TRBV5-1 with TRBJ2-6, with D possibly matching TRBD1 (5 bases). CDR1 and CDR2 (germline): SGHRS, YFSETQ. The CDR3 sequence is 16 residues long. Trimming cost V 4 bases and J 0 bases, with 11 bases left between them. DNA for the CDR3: TGCGCCAGCAGCCTGACAGCGCTCTCTGGGGCCAACGTCCTGACTTTC. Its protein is CASSLTALSGANVLTF. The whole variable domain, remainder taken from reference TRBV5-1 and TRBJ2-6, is KAGVTQTPRYLIKTRGQQVTLSCSPISGHRSVSWYQQTPGQGLQFLFEYFSETQRNKGNFPGRFSGRQFSNSRSEMNVSTLELGDSALYLCASSLTALSGANVLTFGAGSRLTVL.

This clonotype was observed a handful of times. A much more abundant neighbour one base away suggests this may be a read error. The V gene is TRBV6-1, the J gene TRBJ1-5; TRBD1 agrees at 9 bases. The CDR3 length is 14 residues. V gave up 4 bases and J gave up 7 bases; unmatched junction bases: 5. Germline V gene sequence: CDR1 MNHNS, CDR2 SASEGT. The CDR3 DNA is TGTGCCAGCAGTGCTTACAGGGGGCTACAGCCCCAGCATTTT. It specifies CASSAYRGLQPQHF.

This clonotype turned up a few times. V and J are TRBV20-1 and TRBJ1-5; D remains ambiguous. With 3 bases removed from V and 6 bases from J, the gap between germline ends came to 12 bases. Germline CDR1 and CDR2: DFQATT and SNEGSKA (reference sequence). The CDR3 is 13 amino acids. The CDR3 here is CSASTRLPQPQHF. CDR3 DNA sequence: TGCAGTGCTAGTACAAGACTCCCTCAGCCCCAGCATTTT.

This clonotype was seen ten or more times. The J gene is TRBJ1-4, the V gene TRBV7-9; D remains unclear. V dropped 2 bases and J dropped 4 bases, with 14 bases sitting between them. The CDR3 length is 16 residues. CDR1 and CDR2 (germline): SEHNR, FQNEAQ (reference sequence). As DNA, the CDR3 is TGTGCCAGCAGCTTACTCGAACAGCTAAATAATGAAAAACTGTTTTTT. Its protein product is CASSLLEQLNNEKLFF.

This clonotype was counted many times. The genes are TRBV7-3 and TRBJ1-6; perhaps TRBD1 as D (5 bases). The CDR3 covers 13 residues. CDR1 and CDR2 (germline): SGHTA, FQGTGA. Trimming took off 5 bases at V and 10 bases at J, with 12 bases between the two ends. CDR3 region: CASSLQGGSPLHF. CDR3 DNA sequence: TGTGCCAGCAGCCTCCAGGGTGGATCACCCCTCCACTTT.

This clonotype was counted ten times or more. Here the CDR3 reads CASSQEGRDNYGYTF. The CDR3 coding sequence is TGTGCCAGCAGCCAAGAGGGGAGGGACAACTATGGCTACACCTTC. V and J are TRBV3-1 and TRBJ1-2, with a weak D call TRBD1 (5 bases). The ends were cut back, 0 bases at V and 2 bases at J, with 10 bases in the middle. Germline lookup yields CDR1 LGHDT and CDR2 YNNKEL (reference sequence). The CDR3 totals 15 residues. The full variable domain, its missing parts supplied by reference TRBV3-1 and TRBJ1-2, is DTAVSQTPKYLVTQMGNDKSIKCEQNLGHDTMYWYKQDSKKFLKIMFSYNNKELIINETVPNRFSPKSPDKAHLNLHINSLELGDSAVYFCASSQEGRDNYGYTFGSGTRLTVV.

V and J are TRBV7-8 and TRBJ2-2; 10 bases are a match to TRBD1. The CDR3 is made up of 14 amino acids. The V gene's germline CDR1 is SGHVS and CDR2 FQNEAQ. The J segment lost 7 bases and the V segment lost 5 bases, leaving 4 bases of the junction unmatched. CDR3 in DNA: TGTGCCAGCAGCGGGGACAGGGGAGGCGGGGAGCTGTTTTTT. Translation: CASSGDRGGGELFF.

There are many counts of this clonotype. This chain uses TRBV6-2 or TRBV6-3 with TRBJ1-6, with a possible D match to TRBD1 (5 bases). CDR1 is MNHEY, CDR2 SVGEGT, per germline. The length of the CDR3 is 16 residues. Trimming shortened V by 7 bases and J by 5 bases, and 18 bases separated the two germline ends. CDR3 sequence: CASNRTPQANNSPLHF. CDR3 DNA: TGTGCCAGCAATCGGACACCTCAGGCAAATAATTCACCCCTCCACTTT.

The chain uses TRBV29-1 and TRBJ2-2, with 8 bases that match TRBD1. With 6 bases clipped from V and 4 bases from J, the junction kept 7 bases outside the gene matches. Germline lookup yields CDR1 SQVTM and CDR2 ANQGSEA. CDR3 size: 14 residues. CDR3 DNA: TGCAGCGTGAGACAGGGGTTTGGCACCGGGGAGCTGTTTTTT. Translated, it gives CSVRQGFGTGELFF.

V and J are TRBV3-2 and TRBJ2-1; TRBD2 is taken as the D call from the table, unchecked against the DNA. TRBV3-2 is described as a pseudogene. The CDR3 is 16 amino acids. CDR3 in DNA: TGTGCCAGCAGCCGGGGCCCACTAGGCTCCTACAATGAGCAGTTCTTC. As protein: CASSRGPLGSYNEQFF.

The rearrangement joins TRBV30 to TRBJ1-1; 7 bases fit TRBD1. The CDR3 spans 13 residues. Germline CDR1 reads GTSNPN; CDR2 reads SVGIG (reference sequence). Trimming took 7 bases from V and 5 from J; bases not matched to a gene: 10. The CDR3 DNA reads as TGTGCCTCCCACACGGGGACAGCGACTGAAGCTTTCTTT. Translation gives CASHTGTATEAFF.

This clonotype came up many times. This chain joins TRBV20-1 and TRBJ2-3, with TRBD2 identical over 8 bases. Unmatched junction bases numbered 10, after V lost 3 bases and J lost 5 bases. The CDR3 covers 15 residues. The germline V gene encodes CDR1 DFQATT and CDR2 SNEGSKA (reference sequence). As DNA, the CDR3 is TGCAGTGCTAGTGATGCGGGGGGCGTTCAAGATACGCAGTATTTT. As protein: CSASDAGGVQDTQYF.

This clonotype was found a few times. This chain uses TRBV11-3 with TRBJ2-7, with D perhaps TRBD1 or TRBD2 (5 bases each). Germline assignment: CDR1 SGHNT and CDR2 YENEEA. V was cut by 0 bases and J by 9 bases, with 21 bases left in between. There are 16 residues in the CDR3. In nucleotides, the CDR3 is TGTGCCAGCAGCTTAGATGACAGCGCATGGGGGTGGCGGCAGTACTTC. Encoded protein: CASSLDDSAWGWRQYF.

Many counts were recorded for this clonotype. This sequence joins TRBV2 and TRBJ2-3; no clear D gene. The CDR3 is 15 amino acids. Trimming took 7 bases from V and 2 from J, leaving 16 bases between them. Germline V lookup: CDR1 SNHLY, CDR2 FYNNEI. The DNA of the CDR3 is TGTGCCAGCAAGGTCGTAGGCGATTCCACAGATACGCAGTATTTT. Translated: CASKVVGDSTDTQYF.

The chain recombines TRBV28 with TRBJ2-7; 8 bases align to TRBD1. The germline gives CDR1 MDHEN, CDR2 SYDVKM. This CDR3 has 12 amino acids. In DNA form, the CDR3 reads TGTGTGGTAGGGACAGGCTCCTACGAGCAGTACTTC. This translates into CVVGTGSYEQYF.

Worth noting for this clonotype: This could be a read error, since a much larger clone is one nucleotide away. CDR3 in amino acids: CVSSVDSSYNEQFF. DNA for the CDR3: TGTGTCAGCAGTGTAGACAGCTCCTACAATGAGCAGTTCTTC. The chain couples TRBV2 to TRBJ2-1, with TRBD1 as a possible D gene (5 bases). The CDR3 has 14 residues. The germline CDR1 and CDR2 sequences are SNHLY and FYNNEI.